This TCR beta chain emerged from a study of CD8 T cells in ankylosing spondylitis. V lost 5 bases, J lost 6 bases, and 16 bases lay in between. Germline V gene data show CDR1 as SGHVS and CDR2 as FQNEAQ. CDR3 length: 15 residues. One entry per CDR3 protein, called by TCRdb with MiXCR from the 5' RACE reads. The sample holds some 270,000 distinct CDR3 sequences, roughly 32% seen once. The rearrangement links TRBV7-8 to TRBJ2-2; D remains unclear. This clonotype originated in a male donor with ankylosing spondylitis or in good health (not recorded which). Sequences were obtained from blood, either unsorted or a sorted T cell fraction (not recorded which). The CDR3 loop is CASSPRPNSPGELFF. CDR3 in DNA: TGTGCCAGCAGCCCACGACCGAATAGCCCCGGGGAGCTGTTTTTT. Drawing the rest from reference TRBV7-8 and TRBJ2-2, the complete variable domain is GAGVSQSPRYKVAKRGQDVALRCDPISGHVSLFWYQQALGQGPEFLTYFQNEAQLDKSGLPSDRFFAERPEGSVSTLKIQRTQQEDSAVYLCASSPRPNSPGELFFGEGSRLTVL.